This T cell receptor beta chain was observed in a study of beta chain features in type 1 diabetes. At the level of the study: Cell yields, gender and age were similar in healthy donors and patients.

Germline V gives CDR1 SGHTA, CDR2 FQGTGA. Trimming left V 1 base short and J 3 bases short, with 8 bases between. This CDR3 comprises 14 residues. Every bit of the isolated RNA underwent reverse transcription, so sequencing read expressed TCRB transcripts. The table came from immunoSEQ multiplex PCR; TCRdb's copy has only in-frame clones and leaves some out. The sample lists approximately 270,000 clones, roughly an eighth occurring once. This clone occurred a few times. Its antigen is not known. Study results and limitations: Researchers reported that naive, central memory and Treg TCRB repertoires appeared more similar in patients than in healthy donors. When Type 1 diabetes patients were examined, their TCRB CDR3s proved moderately but significantly shorter in all four CD4+ subsets.

Using CD45RO/CCR7/CD25/CD127/CD95/CD27, CD4+ naive, central memory, regulatory and stem cell-like memory cells were sorted. The specimen sequenced was naive CD4+ T cells from blood. The rearrangement links TRBV7-3 to TRBJ2-3; D remains unclear. The TCR comes from a man under 40 with type 1 diabetes. CDR3: CASSLNSRTDTQYF. The CDR3 DNA follows: TGTGCCAGCAGCTTAAACAGCCGTACAGATACGCAGTATTTT.